This TCR beta chain was documented in a study of identical twins. The CDR3 contains 16 residues. The V segment lost 5 bases and the J segment 5 bases; nucleotides outside the gene matches: 8. TCRdb fed the 5' RACE reads into MiXCR, producing one record per CDR3 protein. The data contain approximately 680,000 distinct CDR3 sequences, 7.1% of them singletons. Findings and caveats of the study: Carriage of fewer insertions was seen in abundant cord blood beta clonotypes, whereas memory repertoires showed none. Excess sharing between twins was weaker in beta out-of-frame sequences. Monozygotic twins shared more out-of-frame TCR alpha than recombination models predicted.

Ten or more counts support this clonotype. What it recognizes is unknown. The sample was also linked to a second study, of yellow fever vaccine responses in identical twins.

The material sequenced was PBMCs. The origin of this receptor is a woman younger than 35 in good health. V is TRBV12-3 or TRBV12-4 and J is TRBJ2-1; TRBD2 matches 11 bases. The chain's CDR3 is CASSPLTSGSDNEQFF. The CDR3 region has the DNA TGTGCCAGCAGTCCACTAACTAGCGGGAGCGACAATGAGCAGTTCTTC.